The subject of this entry is one TCR beta chain. Its antigen is currently not known. Base quality data are lacking; no much larger clone is found one base away. The data stem from a study of T-cell memory formation after mild COVID-19 (dated by TCRdb to about 2021). For context, the study as a whole: TCR sequence clusters from the two donors were largely donor specific. In two donors, T-cell clones that expanded and contracted after mild COVID-19 were tracked by sequencing TCRalpha and TCRbeta repertoires over time. Two young, previously healthy adult volunteers, one female and one male, were included in the cohort. General conclusions and limits of the study: SARS-CoV-2 specificity of the second-wave clones peaking on day 37 was not confirmed. Clones contracting from day 15 to 85 had balanced CD4/CD8 phenotypes, while a second wave expanding from day 15 to 37 was biased towards CD4+. Contracting CD4+ clones turned up mainly in the CM and EM memory subsets, whereas EMRA was where CD8+ clones were enriched. Only a couple of mild cases were covered by the study, and larger cohorts that include severe cases with pre-infection samples were considered necessary. Some responding clones were detected in pre-infection memory, which suggested that pre-existing cross-reactive memory T cells had joined the SARS-CoV-2 response.

Ficoll-Paque density gradient centrifugation was the method used to isolate PBMCs. The instrument was an Illumina NovaSeq 6000. TCRalpha and TCRbeta cDNA libraries were built by 5'RACE with constant-segment primers, adding sample barcodes and unique molecular identifiers. RNA was extracted from every sample with Trizol reagent. The libraries were amplified in two PCR steps, and the second step added a second sample barcode and Illumina TruSeq adapters. Libraries were sequenced on an Illumina NovaSeq with 2 x 150 bp paired-end reads. In the paper's pipeline: With migec v1.2.7, reads were demultiplexed and then collapsed into UMI-guided consensus sequences. With mixcr v2.1.11, UMI consensuses were aligned to TRA and TRB V and J templates and assembled into clonotypes. Expanded or contracted clonotypes were those called significant by both edgeR and NoisET, with noise models trained on biological replicates. edgeR calls used a false discovery rate-adjusted p below 0.01 and a log2 fold-change threshold of 1. PCA with hierarchical clustering of max-normalized trajectories of the 1000 most abundant clonotypes was used as exploratory dynamics analysis. Each responding clone was given a CD4 or CD8 phenotype based on the CD4+ and CD8+ repertoires, which had been sequenced separately. The raw public data were reprocessed by TCRdb itself: fastp quality trimming at Q25, MiXCR clonotype calling, in-frame beta chains only. Rows with a matching CDR3 protein are joined into one entry that keeps the most common DNA and genes. It is TCRdb's table, rather than the study itself, that gives the V and J calls and clone size. The sample profile shows over 500,000 distinct CDR3 sequences; roughly 17% of them were found once. The top ten clonotypes cover about 8.1% of the sample.

The sample consisted of PBMCs or a T cell subset sorted from them (not recorded which). This TCR came from an adult woman who had mild COVID-19 (a few samples of this study predate the infection). The sample titles of this study are shuffled in the database, so cell type and time point are left out; the donor was told from shared clones.

The DNA sequence is as follows: TGCGCCAGCAGTTCAGGGACGTACCCCTACAATGAGCAGTTCTTC. Translated, this gives CASSSGTYPYNEQFF. Recombination connected TRBV5-1 to TRBJ2-1; the D element might be TRBD1 or TRBD2, as each aligns at 5 bases. The CDR3 measures 15 amino acids from cysteine to phenylalanine. The entry retains the CDR3 DNA only, 45 bases that are in frame from base 1. V gives up 5 bases and J gives up 2 bases, and the segment between their germline ends measures 14 bases. Based on the germline V gene, the CDR1 and CDR2 sequences are SGHRS and YFSETQ.